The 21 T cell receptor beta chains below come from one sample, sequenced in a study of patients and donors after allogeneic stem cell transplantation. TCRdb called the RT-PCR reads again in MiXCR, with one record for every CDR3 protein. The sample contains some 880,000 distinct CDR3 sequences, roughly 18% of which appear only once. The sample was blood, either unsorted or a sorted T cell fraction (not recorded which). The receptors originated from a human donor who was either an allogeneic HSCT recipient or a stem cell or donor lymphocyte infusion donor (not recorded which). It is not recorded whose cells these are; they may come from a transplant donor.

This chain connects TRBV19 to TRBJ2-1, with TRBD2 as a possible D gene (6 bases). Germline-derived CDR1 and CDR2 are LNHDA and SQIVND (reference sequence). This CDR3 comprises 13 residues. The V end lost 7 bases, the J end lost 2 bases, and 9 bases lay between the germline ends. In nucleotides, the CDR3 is TGTGCCAGTATCGCTAGCGCCTACAATGAGCAGTTCTTC. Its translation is CASIASAYNEQFF.

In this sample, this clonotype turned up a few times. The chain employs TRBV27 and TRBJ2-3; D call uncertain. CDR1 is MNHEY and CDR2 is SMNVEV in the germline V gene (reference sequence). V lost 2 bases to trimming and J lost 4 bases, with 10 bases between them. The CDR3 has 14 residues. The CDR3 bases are TGTGCCAGCAGTTTAACGCTTCCACCAGATACGCAGTATTTT. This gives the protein CASSLTLPPDTQYF.

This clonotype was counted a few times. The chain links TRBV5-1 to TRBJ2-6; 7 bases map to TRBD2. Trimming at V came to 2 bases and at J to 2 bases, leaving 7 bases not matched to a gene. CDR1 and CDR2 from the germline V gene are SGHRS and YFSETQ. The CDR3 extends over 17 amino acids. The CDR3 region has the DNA TGCGCCAGCAGCTTCCGCGGGAGTGTTGCTGGGGCCAACGTCCTGACTTTC. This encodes CASSFRGSVAGANVLTF.

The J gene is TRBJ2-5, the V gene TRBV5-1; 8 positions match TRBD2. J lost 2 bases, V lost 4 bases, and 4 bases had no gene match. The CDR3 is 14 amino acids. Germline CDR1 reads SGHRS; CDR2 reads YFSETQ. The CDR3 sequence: CASSAREGQETQYF. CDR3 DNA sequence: TGCGCCAGCAGCGCCCGGGAGGGGCAAGAGACCCAGTACTTC.

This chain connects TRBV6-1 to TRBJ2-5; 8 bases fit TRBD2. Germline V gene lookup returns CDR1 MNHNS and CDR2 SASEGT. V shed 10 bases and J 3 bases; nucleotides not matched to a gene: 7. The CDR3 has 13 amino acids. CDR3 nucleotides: TGTGCCACGAATCGGGGGGGGAAAGAGACCCAGTACTTC. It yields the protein CATNRGGKETQYF.

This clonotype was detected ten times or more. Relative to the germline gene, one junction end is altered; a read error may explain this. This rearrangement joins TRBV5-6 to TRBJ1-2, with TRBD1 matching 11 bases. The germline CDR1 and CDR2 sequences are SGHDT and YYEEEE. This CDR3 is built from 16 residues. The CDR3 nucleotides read TGTGCCAGCAGCTATGGACAGGGGGCGCTTAACGATGGCTACACCTTC. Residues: CASSYGQGALNDGYTF.

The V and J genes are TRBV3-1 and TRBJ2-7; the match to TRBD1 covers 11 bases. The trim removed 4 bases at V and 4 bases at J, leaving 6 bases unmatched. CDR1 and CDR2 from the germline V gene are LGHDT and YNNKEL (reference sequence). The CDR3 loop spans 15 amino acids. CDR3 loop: CASSPSDRGLYEQYF. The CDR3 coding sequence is TGTGCCAGCAGCCCATCGGACAGGGGGCTTTACGAGCAGTACTTC.

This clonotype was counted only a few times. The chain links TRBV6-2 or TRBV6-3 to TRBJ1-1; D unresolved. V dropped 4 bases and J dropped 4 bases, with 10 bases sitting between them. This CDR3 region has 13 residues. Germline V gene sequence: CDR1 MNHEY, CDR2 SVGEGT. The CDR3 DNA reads TGTGCCAGCAGTTCCTACAGCGGCACTGAAGCTTTCTTT. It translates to CASSSYSGTEAFF.

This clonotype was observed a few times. The CDR3 nucleotides are TGCAGTGCTAGTCTTCCAGGGGGGAGAGAGACCCAGTACTTC. Protein: CSASLPGGRETQYF. V is TRBV20-1 and J is TRBJ2-5, with a tentative D call TRBD1 (7 bases). The V gene's germline CDR1 is DFQATT and CDR2 SNEGSKA (reference sequence). Trimming left V 3 bases short and J 4 bases short, with 15 bases between. CDR3 length: 14 residues.

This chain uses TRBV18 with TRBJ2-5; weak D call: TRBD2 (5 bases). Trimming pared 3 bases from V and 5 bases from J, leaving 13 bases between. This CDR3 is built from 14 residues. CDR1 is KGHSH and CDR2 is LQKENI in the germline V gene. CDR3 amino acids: CASSPAAGLETQYF. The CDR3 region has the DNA TGTGCCAGCTCACCGGCGGCGGGTTTGGAGACCCAGTACTTC.

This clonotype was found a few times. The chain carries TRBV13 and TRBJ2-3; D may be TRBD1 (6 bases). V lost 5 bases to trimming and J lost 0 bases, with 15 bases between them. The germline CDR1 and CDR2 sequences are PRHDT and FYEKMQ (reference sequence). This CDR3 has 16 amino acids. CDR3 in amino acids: CASSDRQGLSTDTQYF. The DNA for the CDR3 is TGTGCCAGCAGCGATCGCCAGGGGTTAAGCACAGATACGCAGTATTTT.

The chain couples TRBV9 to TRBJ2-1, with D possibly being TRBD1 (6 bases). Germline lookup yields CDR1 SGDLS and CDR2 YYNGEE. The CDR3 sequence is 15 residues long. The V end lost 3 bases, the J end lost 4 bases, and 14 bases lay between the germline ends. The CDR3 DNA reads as TGTGCCAGCAGCGCGCCAGGGGATCTGTACAATGAGCAGTTCTTC. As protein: CASSAPGDLYNEQFF.

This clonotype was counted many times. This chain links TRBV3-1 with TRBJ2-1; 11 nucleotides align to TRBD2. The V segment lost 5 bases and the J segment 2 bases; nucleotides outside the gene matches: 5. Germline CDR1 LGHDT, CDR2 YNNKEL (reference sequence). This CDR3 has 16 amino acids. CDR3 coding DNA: TGTGCCAGCAGCAAAACTAGCGGGGGAACCTACAATGAGCAGTTCTTC. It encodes CASSKTSGGTYNEQFF.

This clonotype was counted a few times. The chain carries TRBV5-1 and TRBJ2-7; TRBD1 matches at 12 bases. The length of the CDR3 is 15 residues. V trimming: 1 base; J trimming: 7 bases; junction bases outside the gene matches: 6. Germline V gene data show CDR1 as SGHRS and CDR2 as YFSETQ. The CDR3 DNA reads TGCGCCAGCAGCTTGTTGGGACAGGGGGCAGAGGAGCAGTACTTC. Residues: CASSLLGQGAEEQYF.

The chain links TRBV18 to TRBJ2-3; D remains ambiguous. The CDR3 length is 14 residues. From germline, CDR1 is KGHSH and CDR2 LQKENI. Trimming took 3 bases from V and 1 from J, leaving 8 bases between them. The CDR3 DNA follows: TGTGCCAGCTCACCTTGGACGGGCACAGATACGCAGTATTTT. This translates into CASSPWTGTDTQYF.

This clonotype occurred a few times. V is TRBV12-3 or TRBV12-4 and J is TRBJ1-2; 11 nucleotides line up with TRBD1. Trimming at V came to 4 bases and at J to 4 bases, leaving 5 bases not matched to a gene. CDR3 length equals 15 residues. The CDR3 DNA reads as TGTGCCAGCAGTTCGGGACAGGGGGTTCCCTATGGCTACACCTTC. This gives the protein CASSSGQGVPYGYTF.

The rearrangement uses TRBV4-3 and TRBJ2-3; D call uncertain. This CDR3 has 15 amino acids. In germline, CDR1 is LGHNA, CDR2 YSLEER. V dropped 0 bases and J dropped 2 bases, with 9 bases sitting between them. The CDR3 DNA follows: TGCGCCAGCAGCCAAGAGGACCTGAACACAGATACGCAGTATTTT. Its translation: CASSQEDLNTDTQYF.

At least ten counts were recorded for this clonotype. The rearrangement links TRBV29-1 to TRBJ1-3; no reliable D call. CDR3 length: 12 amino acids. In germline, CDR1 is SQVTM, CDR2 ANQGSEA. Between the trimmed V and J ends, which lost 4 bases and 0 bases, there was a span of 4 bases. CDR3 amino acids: CSVVDSGNTIYF. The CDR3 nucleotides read TGCAGCGTTGTTGACTCTGGAAACACCATATATTTT.

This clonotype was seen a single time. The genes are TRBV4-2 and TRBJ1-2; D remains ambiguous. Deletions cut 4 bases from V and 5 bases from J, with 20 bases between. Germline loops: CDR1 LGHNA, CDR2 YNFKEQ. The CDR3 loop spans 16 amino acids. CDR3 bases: TGTGCCAGCAGCCCCCCCGGGGAGGGAAGAGATTATGGCTACACCTTC. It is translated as CASSPPGEGRDYGYTF.

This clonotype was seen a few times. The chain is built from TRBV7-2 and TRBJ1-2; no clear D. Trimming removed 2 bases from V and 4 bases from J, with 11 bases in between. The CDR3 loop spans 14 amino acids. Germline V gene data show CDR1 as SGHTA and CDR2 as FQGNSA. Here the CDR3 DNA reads TGTGCCAGCAGCTTAACGAGACCGATCTATGGCTACACCTTC. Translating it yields CASSLTRPIYGYTF. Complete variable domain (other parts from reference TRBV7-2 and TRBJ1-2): GAGVSQSPSNKVTEKGKDVELRCDPISGHTALYWYRQSLGQGLEFLIYFQGNSAPDKSGLPSDRFSAERTGGSVSTLTIQRTQQEDSAVYLCASSLTRPIYGYTFGSGTRLTVV.

The CDR3 DNA follows: TGTGCCAGCAGTCCTACAGGGTTGGGGGGTCGTAACTATGGCTACACCTTC. It yields the protein CASSPTGLGGRNYGYTF. The chain has TRBV27 and TRBJ1-2; the D gene is possibly TRBD1 (6 bases). With 5 bases removed from V and 1 base from J, the gap between germline ends came to 20 bases. CDR3 length: 17 residues. Germline values: CDR1 MNHEY, CDR2 SMNVEV (reference sequence).